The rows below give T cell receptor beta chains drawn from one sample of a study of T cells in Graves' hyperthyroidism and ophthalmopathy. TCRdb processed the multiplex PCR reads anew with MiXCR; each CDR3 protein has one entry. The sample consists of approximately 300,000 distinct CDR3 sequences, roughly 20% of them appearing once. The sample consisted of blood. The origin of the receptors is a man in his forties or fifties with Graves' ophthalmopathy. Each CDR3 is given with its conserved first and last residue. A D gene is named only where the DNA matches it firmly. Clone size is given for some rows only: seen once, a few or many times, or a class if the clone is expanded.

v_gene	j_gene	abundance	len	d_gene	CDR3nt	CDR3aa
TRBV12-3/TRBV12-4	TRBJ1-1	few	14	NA	TGTGCCAGCAGTTTGAGACAGGCTAGGACTGAAGCTTTCTTT	CASSLRQARTEAFF
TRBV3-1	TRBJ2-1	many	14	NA	TGTGCCAGCAGCCAAGATTCCACCTGGGGTGAGCAGTTCTTC	CASSQDSTWGEQFF
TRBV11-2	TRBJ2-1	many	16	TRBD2	TGTGCCAGCAGCATCCACGCCCCGGGACTAGGTAATGAGCAGTTCTTC	CASSIHAPGLGNEQFF
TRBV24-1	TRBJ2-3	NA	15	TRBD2	TGTGCCACCAGTGTGCGGGAGGGCCGGGGAGATACGCAGTATTTT	CATSVREGRGDTQYF
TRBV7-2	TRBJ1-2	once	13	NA	TGTGCCAGCAGCTTAGACAGTTCCTATGGCTACACCTTC	CASSLDSSYGYTF
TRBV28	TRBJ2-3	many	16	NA	TGTGCCAGCAGTTCCCCGGGACTCGTTGCACAAGTTACGCAGTATTTT	CASSSPGLVAQVTQYF
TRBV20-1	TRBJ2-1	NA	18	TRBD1	TGCAGTTCCAAACCAGGGACAGGGTTCGGCTTCACCTACAATGAGCAGTTCTTC	CSSKPGTGFGFTYNEQFF
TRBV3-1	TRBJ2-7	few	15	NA	TGTGCCAGCAGCCAAGTCATATATGCCTCCTACGAGCAGTACTTC	CASSQVIYASYEQYF
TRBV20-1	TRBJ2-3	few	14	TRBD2	TGCAGCAAACGGGGAGGGCCTAGCACAGATACGCAGTATTTT	CSKRGGPSTDTQYF
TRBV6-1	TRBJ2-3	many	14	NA	TGTGCCAGTACCGGACGGGCCGACACAGATACGCAGTATTTT	CASTGRADTDTQYF
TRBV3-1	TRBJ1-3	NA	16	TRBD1	TGTGCCAGCAGCCTGGGGACAGGCGCCTCTGGAAACACCATATATTTT	CASSLGTGASGNTIYF
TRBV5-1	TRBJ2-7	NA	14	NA	TGCGCCAGCAGCGAATTGGGACACACCTACGAGCAGTACTTC	CASSELGHTYEQYF
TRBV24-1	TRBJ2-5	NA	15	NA	TGTGCCACCAGTGACCCCGCCGGGTTCAAAGAGACCCAGTACTTC	CATSDPAGFKETQYF
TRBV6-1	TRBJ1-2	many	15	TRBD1	TGTGCCAGCATCGGGACAGGGGCGTCCCGTGGTGGCTACACCTTC	CASIGTGASRGGYTF
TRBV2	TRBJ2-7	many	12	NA	TGTGCCAGCCTTGGGGGAGACTACGAGCAGTACTTC	CASLGGDYEQYF
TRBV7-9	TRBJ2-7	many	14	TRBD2	TGTGCCAGCAGCTTTAGCGGGAGGGCCGAGGAGCAGTACTTC	CASSFSGRAEEQYF
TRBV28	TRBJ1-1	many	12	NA	TGTGCCAGCTGTGAGACTGGTCTCGAGGTTTTCTTT	CASCETGLEVFF
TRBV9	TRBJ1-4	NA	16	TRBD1	TGTGCCAGCAGCCGGGACAGGGGGGCGGCTAATGAAAAACTGTTTTTT	CASSRDRGAANEKLFF
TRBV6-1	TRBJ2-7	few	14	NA	TGTGCCAGCAGTAGACGGGACTTGACCTACGAGCAGTACTTC	CASSRRDLTYEQYF
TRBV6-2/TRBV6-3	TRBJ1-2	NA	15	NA	TGTGCCAGCAGTTACTCGGACACTACGGACTATGGCTACACCTTC	CASSYSDTTDYGYTF
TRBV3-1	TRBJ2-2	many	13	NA	TGTGCCAGCAGCCCGACCAACACCGGGGAGCTGTTTTTT	CASSPTNTGELFF
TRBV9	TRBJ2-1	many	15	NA	TGTGCCAGCAGCGTAGGGAGCGGCCCCTACAATGAGCAGTTCTTC	CASSVGSGPYNEQFF
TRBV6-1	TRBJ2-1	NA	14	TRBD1	TGTGCCAGCAGCCTGGGACAGGGGGTCAATGAGCAGTTCTTC	CASSLGQGVNEQFF
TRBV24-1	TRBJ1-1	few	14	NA	TGTGCCACCAGTGATTCCCATAAGGGCACTGAAGCTTTCTTT	CATSDSHKGTEAFF
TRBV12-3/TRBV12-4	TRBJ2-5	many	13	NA	TGTGCCAGCAGTTTTCAGGGCGAGGAGACCCAGTACTTC	CASSFQGEETQYF
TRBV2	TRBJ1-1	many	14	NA	TGTGCCAGCAGGGAGGGTCGGGGTAACACTGAAGCTTTCTTT	CASREGRGNTEAFF
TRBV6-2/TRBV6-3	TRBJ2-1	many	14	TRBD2	TGTGCCAGCAATAGCGGGACCTCCTACAATGAGCAGTTCTTC	CASNSGTSYNEQFF
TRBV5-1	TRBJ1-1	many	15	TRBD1	TGCGCCAGCAGCCTCGGGACAGACATGAACACTGAAGCTTTCTTT	CASSLGTDMNTEAFF
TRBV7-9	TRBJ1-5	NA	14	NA	TGTGCCAGCAGCTTAGCGGGTCGCAATCAGCCCCAGCATTTT	CASSLAGRNQPQHF